The clone carrying this T cell receptor beta chain was observed a single time. This sample is part of a study of cytomegalovirus exposure and HLA in healthy donors. The CDR3 extends over 16 amino acids. The germline V and J ends were trimmed by 5 bases and 4 bases, with 22 bases remaining between them. Germline CDR1 reads SGHNT; CDR2 reads YYREEE (reference sequence). Use of 60 Vbeta and 13 Jbeta primers characterized the PCR. Some clones are missing from TCRdb's copy, which holds only in-frame ones; the method was immunoSEQ multiplex PCR. The sample contains 150,000 to 200,000 clones, 68% of which appear only once.

This TCR was recovered from a middle-aged woman in good health and CMV-seropositive. Sequenced: PBMCs. The V and J genes are TRBV5-4 and TRBJ2-7, with D possibly TRBD1 on 6 matching bases. The CDR3 coding sequence is TGTGCCAGCAGTAGAGAGCTCGGACAGTCCCAATACGAGCAGTACTTC. It codes for CASSRELGQSQYEQYF.